This TCR beta chain was found in a study of cytomegalovirus exposure and HLA in healthy donors. Study context: The use of the same platform for the 130 or so validation repertoires and the roughly 670 first-cohort repertoires was reported by a later analysis.

Study-wide findings and caveats: According to a subsequent analysis, TCR clusters identified in the first cohort showed a tendency to co-occur across the approximately 120 validation repertoires. The study found most TCR sequences rare, yet found some public TCRs in many donors.

In regard to this clone: Antigen: not known.

CDR1 and CDR2 (germline): ENHRY, SYGVKD. V was clipped by 10 bases and J by 4 bases, with 16 bases between them. The CDR3 length is 13 residues. Sequencing was performed with immunoSEQ multiplex PCR; in TCRdb, only in-frame clones are kept and a portion is missing. The sample lists some 110,000 clones, around 87% seen once, with approximately 4% in the top ten. This clonotype was sampled from a woman aged 18-29 years in good health and CMV-seropositive. Material: PBMCs. The V call is TRBV10-3, the J call TRBJ1-1; perhaps TRBD1 as D (5 bases). This CDR3 reads CATNPRGITEAFF. The CDR3 DNA reads as TGTGCCACCAACCCGCGGGGCATCACTGAAGCTTTCTTT.